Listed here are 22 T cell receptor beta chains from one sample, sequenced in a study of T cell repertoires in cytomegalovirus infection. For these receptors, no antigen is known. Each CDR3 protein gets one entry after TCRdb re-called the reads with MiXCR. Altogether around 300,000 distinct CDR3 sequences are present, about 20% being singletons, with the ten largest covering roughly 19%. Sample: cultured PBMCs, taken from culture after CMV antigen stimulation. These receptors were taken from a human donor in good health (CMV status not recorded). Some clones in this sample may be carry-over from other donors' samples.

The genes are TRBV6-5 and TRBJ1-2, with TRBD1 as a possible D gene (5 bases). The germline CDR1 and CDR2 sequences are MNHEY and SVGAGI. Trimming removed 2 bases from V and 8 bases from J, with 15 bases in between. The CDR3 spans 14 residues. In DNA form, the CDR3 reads TGTGCCAGCAGTTACCAGGGAGGGGCTAAGGGCTACACCTTC. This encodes CASSYQGGAKGYTF.

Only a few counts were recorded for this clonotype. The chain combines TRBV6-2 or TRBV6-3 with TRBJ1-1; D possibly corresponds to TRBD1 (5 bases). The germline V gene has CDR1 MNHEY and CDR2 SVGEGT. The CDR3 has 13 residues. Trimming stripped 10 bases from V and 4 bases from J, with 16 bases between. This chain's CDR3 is CATSQGVVTEAFF. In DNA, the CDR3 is TGTGCCACCTCCCAGGGAGTTGTCACTGAAGCTTTCTTT.

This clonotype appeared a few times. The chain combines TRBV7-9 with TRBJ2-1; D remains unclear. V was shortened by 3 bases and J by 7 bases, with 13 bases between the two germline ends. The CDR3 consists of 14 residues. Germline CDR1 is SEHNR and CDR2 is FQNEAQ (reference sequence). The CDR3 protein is CASSFGRFENEQFF. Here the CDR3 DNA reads TGTGCCAGCAGCTTCGGCCGATTCGAGAATGAGCAGTTCTTC.

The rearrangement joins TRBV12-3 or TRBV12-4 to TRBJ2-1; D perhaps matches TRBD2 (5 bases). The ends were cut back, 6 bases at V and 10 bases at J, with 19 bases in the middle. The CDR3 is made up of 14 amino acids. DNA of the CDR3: TGTGCCAGCAGCCCATCCAGTGGGAGTCGCGAGCAGTTCTTC. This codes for CASSPSSGSREQFF.

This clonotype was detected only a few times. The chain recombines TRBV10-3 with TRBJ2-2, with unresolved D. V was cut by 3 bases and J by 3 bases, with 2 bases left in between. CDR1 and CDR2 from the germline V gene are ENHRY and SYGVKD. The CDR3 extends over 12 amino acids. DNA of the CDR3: TGTGCCATCAGTGAACACACCGGGGAGCTGTTTTTT. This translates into CAISEHTGELFF.

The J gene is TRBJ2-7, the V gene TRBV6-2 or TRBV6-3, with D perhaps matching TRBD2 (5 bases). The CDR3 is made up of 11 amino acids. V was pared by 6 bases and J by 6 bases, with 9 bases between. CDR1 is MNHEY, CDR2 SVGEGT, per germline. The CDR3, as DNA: TGTGCCAGCAGCCCCCTAGCCGAGCAGTACTTC. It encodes CASSPLAEQYF.

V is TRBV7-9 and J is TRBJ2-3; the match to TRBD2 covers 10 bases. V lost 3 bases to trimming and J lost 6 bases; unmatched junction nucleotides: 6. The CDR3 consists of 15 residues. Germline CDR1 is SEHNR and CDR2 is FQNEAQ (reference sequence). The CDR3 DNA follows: TGTGCCAGCAGCTTCGCTAGCGGGAGCCGTGATACGCAGTATTTT. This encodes CASSFASGSRDTQYF.

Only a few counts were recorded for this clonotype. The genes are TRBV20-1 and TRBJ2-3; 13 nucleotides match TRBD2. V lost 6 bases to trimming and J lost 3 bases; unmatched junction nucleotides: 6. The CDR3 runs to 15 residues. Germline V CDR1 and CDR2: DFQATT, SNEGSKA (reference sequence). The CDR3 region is CSASTSGRATDTQYF. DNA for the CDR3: TGCAGTGCAAGTACTAGCGGGAGGGCGACAGATACGCAGTATTTT.

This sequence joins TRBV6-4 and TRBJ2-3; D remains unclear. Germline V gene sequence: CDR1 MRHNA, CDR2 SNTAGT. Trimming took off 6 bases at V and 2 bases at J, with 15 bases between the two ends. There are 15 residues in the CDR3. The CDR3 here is CASRPFGDLTDTQYF. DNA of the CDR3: TGTGCCAGCAGACCCTTTGGGGATCTCACAGATACGCAGTATTTT.

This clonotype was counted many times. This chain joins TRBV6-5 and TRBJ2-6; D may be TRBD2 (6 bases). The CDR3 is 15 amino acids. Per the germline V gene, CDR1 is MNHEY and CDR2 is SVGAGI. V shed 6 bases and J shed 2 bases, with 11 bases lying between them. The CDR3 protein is CASSPTGAGANVLTF. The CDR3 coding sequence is TGTGCCAGCAGCCCTACGGGAGCTGGGGCCAACGTCCTGACTTTC.

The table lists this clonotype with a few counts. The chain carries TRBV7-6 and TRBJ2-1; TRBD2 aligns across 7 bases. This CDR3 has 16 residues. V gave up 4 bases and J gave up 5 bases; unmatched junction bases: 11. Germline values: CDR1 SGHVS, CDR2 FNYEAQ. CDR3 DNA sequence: TGTGCCAGCAGCTCGGGTCGTGCGGGAGCTCACAATGAGCAGTTCTTC. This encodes CASSSGRAGAHNEQFF.

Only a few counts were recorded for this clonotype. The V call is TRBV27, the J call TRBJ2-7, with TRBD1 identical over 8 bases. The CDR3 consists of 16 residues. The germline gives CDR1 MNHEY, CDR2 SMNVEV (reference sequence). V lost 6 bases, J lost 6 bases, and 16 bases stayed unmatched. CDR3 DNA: TGTGCCAGCAGCCGAATAGACAGGGGCCAGAGGGGCGAGCAGTACTTC. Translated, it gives CASSRIDRGQRGEQYF.

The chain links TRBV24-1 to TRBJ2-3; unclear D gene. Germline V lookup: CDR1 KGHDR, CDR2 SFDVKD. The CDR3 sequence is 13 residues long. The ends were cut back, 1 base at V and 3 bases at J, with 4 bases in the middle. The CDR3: CATSDFPTDTQYF. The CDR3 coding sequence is TGTGCCACCAGTGATTTCCCAACAGATACGCAGTATTTT.

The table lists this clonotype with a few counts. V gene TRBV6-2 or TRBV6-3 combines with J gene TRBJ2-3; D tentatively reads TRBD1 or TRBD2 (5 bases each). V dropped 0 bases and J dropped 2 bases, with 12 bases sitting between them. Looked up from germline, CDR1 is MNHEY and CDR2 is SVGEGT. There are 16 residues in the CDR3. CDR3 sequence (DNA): TGTGCCAGCAGTTACTCGACAGCGGAGCTCACAGATACGCAGTATTTT. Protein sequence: CASSYSTAELTDTQYF.

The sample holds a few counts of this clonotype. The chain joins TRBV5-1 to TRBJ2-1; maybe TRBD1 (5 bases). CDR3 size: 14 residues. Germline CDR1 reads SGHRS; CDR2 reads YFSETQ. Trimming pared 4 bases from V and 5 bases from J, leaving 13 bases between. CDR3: CASSATPDNNEQFF. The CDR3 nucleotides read TGCGCCAGCAGCGCCACTCCGGACAACAATGAGCAGTTCTTC.

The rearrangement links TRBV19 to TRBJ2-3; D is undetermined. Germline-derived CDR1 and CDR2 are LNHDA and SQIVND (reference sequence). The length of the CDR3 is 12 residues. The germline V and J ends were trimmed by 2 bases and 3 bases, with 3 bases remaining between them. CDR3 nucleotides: TGTGCCAGTAGTATACGAACAGATACGCAGTATTTT. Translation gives CASSIRTDTQYF.

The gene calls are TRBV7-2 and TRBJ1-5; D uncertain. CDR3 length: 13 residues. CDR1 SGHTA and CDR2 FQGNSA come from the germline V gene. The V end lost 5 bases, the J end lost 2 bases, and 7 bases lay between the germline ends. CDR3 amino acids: CASSSDGNQPQHF. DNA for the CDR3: TGTGCCAGCAGCAGCGACGGCAATCAGCCCCAGCATTTT.

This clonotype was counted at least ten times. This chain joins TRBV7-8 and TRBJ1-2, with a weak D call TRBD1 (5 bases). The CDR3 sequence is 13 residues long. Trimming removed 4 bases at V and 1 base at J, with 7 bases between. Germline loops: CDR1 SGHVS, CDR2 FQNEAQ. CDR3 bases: TGTGCCAGCAGCTCGGACATTAACTATGGCTACACCTTC. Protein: CASSSDINYGYTF.

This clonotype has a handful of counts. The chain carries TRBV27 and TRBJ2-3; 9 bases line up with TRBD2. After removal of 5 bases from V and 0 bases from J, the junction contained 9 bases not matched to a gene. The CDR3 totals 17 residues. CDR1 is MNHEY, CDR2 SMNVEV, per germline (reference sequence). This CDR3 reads CASSDSGSSPSTDTQYF. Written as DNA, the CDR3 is TGTGCCAGCAGTGATAGCGGGAGTTCCCCCAGCACAGATACGCAGTATTTT.

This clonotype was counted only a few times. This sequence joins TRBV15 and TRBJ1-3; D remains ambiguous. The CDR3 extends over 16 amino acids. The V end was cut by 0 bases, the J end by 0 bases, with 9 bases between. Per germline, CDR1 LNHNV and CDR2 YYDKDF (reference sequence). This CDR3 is CATSRDRVSSGNTIYF. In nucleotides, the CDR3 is TGTGCCACCAGCAGAGATCGGGTCAGCTCTGGAAACACCATATATTTT.

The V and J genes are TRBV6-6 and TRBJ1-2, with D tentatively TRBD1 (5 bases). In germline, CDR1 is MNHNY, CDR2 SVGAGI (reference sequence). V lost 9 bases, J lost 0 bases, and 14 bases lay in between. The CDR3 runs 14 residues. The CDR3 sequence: CASQRDSANYGYTF. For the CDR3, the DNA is TGTGCCAGTCAACGGGACTCAGCTAACTATGGCTACACCTTC.

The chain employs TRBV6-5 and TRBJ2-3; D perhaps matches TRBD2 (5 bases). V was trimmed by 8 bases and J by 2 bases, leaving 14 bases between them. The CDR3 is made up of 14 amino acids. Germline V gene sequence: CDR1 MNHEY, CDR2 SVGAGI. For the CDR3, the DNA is TGTGCCAGCCGATCTAGCCAACTCACAGATACGCAGTATTTT. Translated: CASRSSQLTDTQYF.